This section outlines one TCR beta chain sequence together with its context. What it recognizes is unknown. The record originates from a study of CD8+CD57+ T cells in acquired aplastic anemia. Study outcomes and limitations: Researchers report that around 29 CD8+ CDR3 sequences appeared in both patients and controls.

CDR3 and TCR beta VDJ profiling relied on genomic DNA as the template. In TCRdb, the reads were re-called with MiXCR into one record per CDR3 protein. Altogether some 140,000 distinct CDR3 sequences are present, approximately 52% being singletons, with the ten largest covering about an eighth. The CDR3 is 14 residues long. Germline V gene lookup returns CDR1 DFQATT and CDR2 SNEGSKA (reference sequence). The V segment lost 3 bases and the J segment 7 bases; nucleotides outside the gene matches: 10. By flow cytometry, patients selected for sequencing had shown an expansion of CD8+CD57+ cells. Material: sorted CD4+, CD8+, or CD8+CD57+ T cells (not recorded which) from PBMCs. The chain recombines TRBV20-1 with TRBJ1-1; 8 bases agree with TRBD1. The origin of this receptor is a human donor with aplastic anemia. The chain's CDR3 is CSARSGGTSFEAFF. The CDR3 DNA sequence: TGCAGTGCTAGGTCAGGGGGCACTTCTTTTGAAGCTTTCTTT.